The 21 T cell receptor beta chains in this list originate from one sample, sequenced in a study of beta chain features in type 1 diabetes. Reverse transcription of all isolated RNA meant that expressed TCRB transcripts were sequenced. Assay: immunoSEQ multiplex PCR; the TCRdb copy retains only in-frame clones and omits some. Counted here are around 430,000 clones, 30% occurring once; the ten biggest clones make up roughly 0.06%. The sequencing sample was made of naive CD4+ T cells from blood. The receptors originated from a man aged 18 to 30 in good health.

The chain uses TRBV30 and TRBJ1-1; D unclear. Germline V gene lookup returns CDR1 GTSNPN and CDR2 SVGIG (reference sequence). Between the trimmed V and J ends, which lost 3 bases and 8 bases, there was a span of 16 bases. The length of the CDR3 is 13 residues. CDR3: CAWRKRPKEEAFF. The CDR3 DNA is TGTGCCTGGAGAAAGAGACCAAAGGAGGAAGCTTTCTTT.

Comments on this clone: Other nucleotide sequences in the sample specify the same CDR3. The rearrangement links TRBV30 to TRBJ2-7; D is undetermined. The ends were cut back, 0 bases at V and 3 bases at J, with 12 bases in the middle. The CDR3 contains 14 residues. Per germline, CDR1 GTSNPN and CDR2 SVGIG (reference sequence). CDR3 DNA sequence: TGTGCCTGGAGTGTCCCCGGGCTAGGCTACGAGCAGTACTTC. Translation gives CAWSVPGLGYEQYF.

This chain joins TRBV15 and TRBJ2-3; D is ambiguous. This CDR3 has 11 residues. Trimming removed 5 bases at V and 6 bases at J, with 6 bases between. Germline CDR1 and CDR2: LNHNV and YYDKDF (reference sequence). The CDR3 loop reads CATSLGDTQYF. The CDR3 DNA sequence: TGTGCCACCAGCCTGGGGGATACGCAGTATTTT.

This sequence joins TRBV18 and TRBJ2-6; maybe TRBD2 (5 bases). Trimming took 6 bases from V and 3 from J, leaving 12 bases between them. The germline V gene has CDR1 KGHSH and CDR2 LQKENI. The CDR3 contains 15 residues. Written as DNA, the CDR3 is TGTGCCAGCTCTACCACGGGGAGTGGGGCCAACGTCCTGACTTTC. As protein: CASSTTGSGANVLTF.

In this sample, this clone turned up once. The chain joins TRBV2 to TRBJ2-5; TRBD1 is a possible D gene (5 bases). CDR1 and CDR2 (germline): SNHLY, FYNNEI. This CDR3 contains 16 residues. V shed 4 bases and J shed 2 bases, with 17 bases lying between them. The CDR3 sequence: CASSGRAGGVQETQYF. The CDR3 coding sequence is TGTGCCAGCAGTGGCAGGGCCGGCGGAGTACAAGAGACCCAGTACTTC.

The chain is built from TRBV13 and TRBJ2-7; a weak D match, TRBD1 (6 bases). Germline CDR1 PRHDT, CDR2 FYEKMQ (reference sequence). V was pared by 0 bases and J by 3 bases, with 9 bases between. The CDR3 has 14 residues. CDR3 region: CASSLGQGLYEQYF. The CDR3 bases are TGTGCCAGCAGCTTAGGACAGGGTCTCTACGAGCAGTACTTC.

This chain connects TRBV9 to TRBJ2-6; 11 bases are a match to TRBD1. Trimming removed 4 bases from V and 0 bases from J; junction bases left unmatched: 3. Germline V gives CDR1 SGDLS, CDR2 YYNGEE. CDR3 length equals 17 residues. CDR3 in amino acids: CASSPGQGASGANVLTF. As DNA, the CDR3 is TGTGCCAGCAGCCCTGGACAGGGGGCCTCTGGGGCCAACGTCCTGACTTTC.

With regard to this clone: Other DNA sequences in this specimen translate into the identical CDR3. CDR3: CSVEDRWGGGYTF. The CDR3 DNA reads as TGCAGCGTTGAAGATCGGTGGGGTGGCGGCTACACCTTC. V and J are TRBV29-1 and TRBJ1-2; D is undetermined. Deletions cut 0 bases from V and 8 bases from J, with 13 bases between. Germline loops: CDR1 SQVTM, CDR2 ANQGSEA. This CDR3 spans 13 amino acids. Combining the CDR3 with reference TRBV29-1 and TRBJ1-2 gives the whole variable domain SAVISQKPSRDICQRGTSLTIQCQVDSQVTMMFWYRQQPGQSLTLIATANQGSEATYESGFVIDKFPISRPNLTFSTLTVSNMSPEDSSIYLCSVEDRWGGGYTFGSGTRLTVV.

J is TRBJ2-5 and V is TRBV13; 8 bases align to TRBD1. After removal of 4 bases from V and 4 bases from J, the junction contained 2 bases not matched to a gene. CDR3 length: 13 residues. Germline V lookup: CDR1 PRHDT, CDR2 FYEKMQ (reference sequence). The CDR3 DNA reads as TGTGCCAGCAGCTCTGGGACAGGAGAGACCCAGTACTTC. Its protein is CASSSGTGETQYF.

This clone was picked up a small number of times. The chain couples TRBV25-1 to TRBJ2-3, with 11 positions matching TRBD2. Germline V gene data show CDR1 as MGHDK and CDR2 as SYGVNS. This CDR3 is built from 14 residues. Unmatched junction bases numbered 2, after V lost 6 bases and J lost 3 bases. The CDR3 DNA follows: TGTGCCAGCAGCGTAGCGGGAGGGACAGATACGCAGTATTTT. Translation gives CASSVAGGTDTQYF.

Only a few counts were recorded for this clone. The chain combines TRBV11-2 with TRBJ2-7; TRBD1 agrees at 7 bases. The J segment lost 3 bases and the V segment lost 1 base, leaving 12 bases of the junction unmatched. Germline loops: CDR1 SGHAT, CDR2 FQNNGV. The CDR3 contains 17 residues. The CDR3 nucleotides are TGTGCCAGCAGCTTAGGCCTCGGGCCGGGACAGAACTACGAGCAGTACTTC. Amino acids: CASSLGLGPGQNYEQYF.

In DNA, the CDR3 is TGTGCCAGCAGCGTTAGCACAGGGTTTACTAATGAAAAACTGTTTTTT. Amino acids: CASSVSTGFTNEKLFF. The chain recombines TRBV9 with TRBJ1-4; weak D call: TRBD1 (6 bases). Germline CDR1 and CDR2: SGDLS and YYNGEE. V gave up 2 bases and J gave up 2 bases, with 13 bases separating them. The CDR3 sequence is 16 residues long.

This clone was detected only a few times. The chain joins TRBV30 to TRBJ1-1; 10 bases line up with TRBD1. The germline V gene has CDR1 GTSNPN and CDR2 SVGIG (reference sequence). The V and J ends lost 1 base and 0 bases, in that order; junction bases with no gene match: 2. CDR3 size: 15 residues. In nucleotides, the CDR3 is TGTGCCTGGAGTGGAGGGACAGGGGTGAACACTGAAGCTTTCTTT. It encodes CAWSGGTGVNTEAFF.

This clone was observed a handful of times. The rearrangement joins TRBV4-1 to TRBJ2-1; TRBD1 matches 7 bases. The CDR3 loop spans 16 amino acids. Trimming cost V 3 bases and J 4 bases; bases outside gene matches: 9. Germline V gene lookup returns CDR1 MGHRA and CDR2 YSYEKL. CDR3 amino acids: CASSHPDRESYNEQFF. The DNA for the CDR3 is TGCGCCAGCAGCCATCCCGACAGGGAGTCATACAATGAGCAGTTCTTC.

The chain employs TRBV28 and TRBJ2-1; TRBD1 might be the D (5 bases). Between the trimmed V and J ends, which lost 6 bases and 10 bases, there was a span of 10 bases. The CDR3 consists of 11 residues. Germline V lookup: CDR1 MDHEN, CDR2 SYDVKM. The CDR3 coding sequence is TGTGCCAGCAGAACCAGGACAGAGCAGTTCTTC. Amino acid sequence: CASRTRTEQFF.

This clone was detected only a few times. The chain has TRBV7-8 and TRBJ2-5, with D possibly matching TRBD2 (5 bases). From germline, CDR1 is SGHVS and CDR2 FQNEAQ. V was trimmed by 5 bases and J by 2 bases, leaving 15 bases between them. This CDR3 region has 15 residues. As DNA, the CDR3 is TGTGCCAGCAGCCCCCGGGCGGGCCGACAAGAGACCCAGTACTTC. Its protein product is CASSPRAGRQETQYF.

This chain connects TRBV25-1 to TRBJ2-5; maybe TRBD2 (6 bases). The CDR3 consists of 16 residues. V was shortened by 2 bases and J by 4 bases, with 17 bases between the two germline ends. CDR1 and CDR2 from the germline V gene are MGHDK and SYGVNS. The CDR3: CASSEARRGTSETQYF. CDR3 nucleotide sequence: TGTGCCAGCAGTGAAGCAAGGAGGGGAACCTCAGAGACCCAGTACTTC.

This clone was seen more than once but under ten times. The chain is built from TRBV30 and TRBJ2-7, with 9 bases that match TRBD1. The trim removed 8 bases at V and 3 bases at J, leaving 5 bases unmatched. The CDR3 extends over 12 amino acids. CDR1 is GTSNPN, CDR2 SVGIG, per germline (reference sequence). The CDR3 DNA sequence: TGTGCCCGCTCGACAGGGGGCTACGAGCAGTACTTC. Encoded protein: CARSTGGYEQYF.

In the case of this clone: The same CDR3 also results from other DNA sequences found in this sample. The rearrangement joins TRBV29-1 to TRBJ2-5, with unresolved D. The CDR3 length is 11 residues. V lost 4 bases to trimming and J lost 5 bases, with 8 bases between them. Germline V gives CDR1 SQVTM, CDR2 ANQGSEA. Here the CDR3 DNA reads TGCAGCGTTGTCCCCCCTGAGACCCAGTACTTC. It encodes CSVVPPETQYF.

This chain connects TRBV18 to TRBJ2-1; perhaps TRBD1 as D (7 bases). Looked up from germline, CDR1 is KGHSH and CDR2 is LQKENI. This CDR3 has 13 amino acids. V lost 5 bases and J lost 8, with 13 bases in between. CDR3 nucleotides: TGTGCCAGCTCATTGGACAGGAGGGATGAGCAGTTCTTC. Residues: CASSLDRRDEQFF.

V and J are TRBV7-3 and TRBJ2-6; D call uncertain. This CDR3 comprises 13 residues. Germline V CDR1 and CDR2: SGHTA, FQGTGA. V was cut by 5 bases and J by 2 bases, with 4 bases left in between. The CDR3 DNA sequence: TGTGCCAGCAGCCCCCCTGGGGCCAACGTCCTGACTTTC. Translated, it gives CASSPPGANVLTF.